This TCR beta chain is from a study of blood T cell repertoires in COVID-19. At the level of the study: Spain, Italy and the United States supplied samples that represented acute and convalescent COVID-19.

The V end was cut by 3 bases, the J end by 3 bases, with 9 bases between. This CDR3 has 13 residues. CDR1 is DFQATT, CDR2 SNEGSKA, per germline (reference sequence). Sequencing was performed with immunoSEQ multiplex PCR; in TCRdb, only in-frame clones are kept and a portion is missing. The repertoire holds 250,000 to 350,000 clones, with less than 85% as singletons. J is TRBJ2-1 and V is TRBV20-1; D ambiguous. This receptor was obtained from a human donor with COVID-19, enrolled during active disease. The donor label of this sample is uncertain. Sequencing input: peripheral blood. The CDR3 nucleotides read TGCAGTGCTAGTCGTAGACTCTACAATGAGCAGTTCTTC. It yields the protein CSASRRLYNEQFF.